This TCR beta chain comes out of a study of cytomegalovirus exposure and HLA in healthy donors. CDR3 length equals 16 residues. From germline, CDR1 is SGDLS and CDR2 YYNGEE. V lost 0 bases and J lost 3; bases outside the gene matches: 5. About this clone itself: Antigen unknown.

A multiplex PCR was run with 60 Vbeta primers and 13 Jbeta primers. Repertoires were generated with immunoSEQ multiplex PCR, while TCRdb's copy carries only in-frame clones and drops some. The table includes 150,000 to 200,000 clones, 75% to 85% detected once. Study observations and caveats: Associated with cytomegalovirus, according to the listing, were 150 to 200 TCR beta chains. Several of the most significant clusters appeared linked to common viral pathogens, based on a later analysis.

The sequencing sample was made of PBMCs. V gene TRBV9 combines with J gene TRBJ2-1, with 8 bases that match TRBD1. This TCR was recovered from a woman aged 50 to 60 in good health and CMV-seronegative. CDR3 in amino acids: CASSVGGGQDYNEQFF. The CDR3 region has the DNA TGTGCCAGCAGCGTAGGTGGGGGACAGGACTACAATGAGCAGTTCTTC.